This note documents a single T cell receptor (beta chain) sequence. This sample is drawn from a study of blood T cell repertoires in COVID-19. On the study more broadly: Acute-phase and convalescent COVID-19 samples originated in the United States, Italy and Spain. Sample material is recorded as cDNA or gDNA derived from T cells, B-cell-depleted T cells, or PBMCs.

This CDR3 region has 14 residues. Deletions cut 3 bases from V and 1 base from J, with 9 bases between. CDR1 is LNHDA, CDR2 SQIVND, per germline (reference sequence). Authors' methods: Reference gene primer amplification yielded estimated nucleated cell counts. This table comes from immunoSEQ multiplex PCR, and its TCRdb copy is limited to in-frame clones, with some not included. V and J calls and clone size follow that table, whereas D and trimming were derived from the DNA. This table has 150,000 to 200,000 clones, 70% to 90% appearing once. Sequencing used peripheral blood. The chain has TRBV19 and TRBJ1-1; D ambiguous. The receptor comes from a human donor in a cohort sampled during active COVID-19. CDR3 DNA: TGTGCCAGTAGTATTCGCCAGGAGAACACTGAAGCTTTCTTT. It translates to CASSIRQENTEAFF.